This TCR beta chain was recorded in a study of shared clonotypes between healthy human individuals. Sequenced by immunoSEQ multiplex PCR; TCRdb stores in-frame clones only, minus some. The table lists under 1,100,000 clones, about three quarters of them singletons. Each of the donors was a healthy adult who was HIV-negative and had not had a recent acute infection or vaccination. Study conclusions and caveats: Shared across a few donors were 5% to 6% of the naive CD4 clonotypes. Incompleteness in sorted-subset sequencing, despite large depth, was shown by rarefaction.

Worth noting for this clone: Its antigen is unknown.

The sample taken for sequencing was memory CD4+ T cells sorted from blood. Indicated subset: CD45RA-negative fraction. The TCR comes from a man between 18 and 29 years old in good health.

CDR3 coding DNA: TGTGCCAGTAGTTCCTCTTTACTGGGACCCAATGAGCAGTTCTTC. Protein: CASSSSLLGPNEQFF. V is TRBV19 and J is TRBJ2-1; D tentatively reads TRBD1 or TRBD2 (5 bases each). The CDR3 loop spans 15 amino acids. Trimming cost V 5 bases and J 6 bases, with 17 bases left between them. The V gene's germline CDR1 is LNHDA and CDR2 SQIVND (reference sequence).